The T cell receptor (beta chain) described here comes from a study of tumor-infiltrating lymphocytes in primary liver carcinoma. Study information: These were node-negative, non-metastatic T1-T3 tumors of roughly 4 to 10 cm. Broader study findings: Tumor-adjacent and tumor-blood pairs overlapped less than tumor region pairs did. Blood fell significantly below tumors in its top-250-clone fraction (p = 0.039).

The CDR3 is 11 residues long. Germline CDR1 and CDR2: MDHEN and SYDVKM. The germline V and J ends were trimmed by 3 bases and 9 bases, with 8 bases remaining between them. The input was 450 to 500 ng total RNA; TCR beta cDNA was made from it with a constant-region primer. ARM-PCR was slightly modified, and three nested multiplex PCR rounds with it gave rise to the TCR beta libraries. Two initial PCR rounds of around 10 cycles each paired TRBV1-TRBV30 forward primers with a C-beta reverse primer. TCRdb ran MiXCR on the multiplex PCR reads and lists one entry per CDR3 protein. The sample includes under 150,000 distinct CDR3 sequences, about two thirds of them seen just once. This clonotype was detected ten times or more. Its specificity is unknown. Investigators took RNA and DNA out together from 20-30 mg of unsorted bulk tissue.

The sample was tumor-adjacent normal liver tissue. The TCR comes from a woman aged 55-69 years with primary liver carcinoma and hepatitis B virus infection. The chain links TRBV28 to TRBJ1-1; the D is unclear. The CDR3 DNA follows: TGTGCCAGCAGTTTGGCCAAAAAAGCTTTCTTT. This gives the protein CASSLAKKAFF.